The rows below give T cell receptor beta chains drawn from one sample of a study of T cells after posttransplantation cyclophosphamide. Some clones are missing from TCRdb's copy, which holds only in-frame ones; the method was immunoSEQ multiplex PCR. The profile covers approximately 24,000 clones, none occurring a single time. Sequenced sample: PBMCs. Receptor source: a woman aged 55-70 years in good health, CMV-negative, and a related stem cell transplant donor. The CDR3 runs from the conserved cysteine through the conserved F or W. Fields, in order: V gene, J gene, clone size, D gene, CDR3 protein. D genes are given only for firm matches. Each size is once, few or many counts, or a class when the clone is expanded.

TRBV18	TRBJ2-1	many	NA	CASSYGGYNEQFF
TRBV19	TRBJ1-5	many	NA	CASSIEGTSNQPQHF
TRBV5-1	NA	few	TRBD1	CASSFGQGATYEQYF
TRBV9	TRBJ2-6	many	NA	CASSIQGAGANVLTF
TRBV28	TRBJ2-1	many	NA	CASSPAASRRNEQFF
TRBV6-1	TRBJ2-6	many	NA	CAARAGANVLTF
TRBV7-2	TRBJ2-7	many	NA	CASSLAAEQYF
TRBV29-1	TRBJ2-1	many	NA	CSVEMRDNEQFF
TRBV21-1	TRBJ2-1	many	NA	CASRWEGRAVGDLLPSRDNEQFF
TRBV5-6	TRBJ1-4	many	TRBD1	CASSPGQGDPNEKLFF
TRBV11-2	TRBJ2-3	many	TRBD2	CASSPLAGGLRGDTQYF
TRBV19	TRBJ2-7	many	TRBD2	CASSLQAGGPHEQYF
TRBV7-3	TRBJ1-6	medium-sized	TRBD1	CASSQGVGNSPLHF
TRBV30	TRBJ1-3	many	NA	CAWSADGTGNTIYF
TRBV7-9	TRBJ1-6	many	NA	CASSSRDTVNSPLHF
TRBV5-1	TRBJ2-1	many	NA	CASSPPGDSYNEQFF
TRBV5-1	TRBJ1-2	many	TRBD1	CASSLGTGGSGYTF
TRBV4-2	TRBJ2-2	many	TRBD1	CASSRFDRDTGELFF
TRBV6-6	TRBJ1-6	many	TRBD1	CASSGTGARISPLHF
TRBV28	TRBJ2-2	many	TRBD1	CASSKRGTGNTGELFF
TRBV15	TRBJ2-7	many	NA	CATSPGRLADEQYF
TRBV11-3	TRBJ2-1	many	TRBD2	CASSLAYSSGPEKNEQFF
TRBV28	TRBJ1-1	many	NA	CASSLDSGTEAFF
TRBV7-8	TRBJ2-2	many	NA	CASSYTFSGELFF
TRBV29-1	TRBJ2-7	many	NA	CSVAQGISYEQYF
TRBV5-6	TRBJ2-1	few	TRBD2	CASSPPGGTGNEQFF
TRBV7-2	TRBJ2-1	many	TRBD2	CASSSSGGNEQFF
TRBV18	TRBJ2-2	many	NA	CASSPQSTDITGELFF
TRBV19	TRBJ1-2	many	TRBD1	CASSITVGTDNSYTF
TRBV6-1	TRBJ1-2	many	NA	CASSETEGNYGYTF
TRBV4-3	TRBJ2-3	many	TRBD2	CASSQTGGPTDTQYF
TRBV29-1	TRBJ2-5	many	TRBD2	CSVINSGTYQETQYF
TRBV5-1	TRBJ1-2	many	TRBD1	CASSPRTGNRGSNGYTF
TRBV5-4	TRBJ2-2	many	NA	CASSLVLDTGELFF
TRBV5-5	TRBJ1-5	many	TRBD1	CASSRGTGDQPQHF
TRBV28	TRBJ1-5	many	NA	CASSLLVVNQPQHF
TRBV10-3	TRBJ2-7	many	NA	CAISEFQFRIEQYF